The source of this T cell receptor (beta chain) is a study of OX40 agonist ivuxolimab in advanced cancers. Background on the study: An agonistic anti-OX40 (CD134) antibody, ivuxolimab, was used to treat the patients.

TCRdb keeps only in-frame clones here, not all; method: immunoSEQ multiplex PCR. The sample includes 60,000 or so clones, roughly 88% of them seen just once. Study observations and caveats: Nonresponders, in some cases, also had low normalized T-cell clonal expansion.

Trimming at V came to 5 bases and at J to 7 bases, leaving 4 bases not matched to a gene. Germline values: CDR1 MNHEY, CDR2 SMNVEV (reference sequence). The CDR3 totals 14 residues. In its sample, this clone was seen once. Its antigen is still unknown. The V gene is TRBV27, the J gene TRBJ2-1, with TRBD1 matching 11 bases. Sequencing used CD4+ or CD8+ T cells sorted from blood, obtained in a trial of the OX40 agonist ivuxolimab. The receptor comes from an adult with an advanced solid tumor such as melanoma, head and neck, liver or kidney cancer. The CDR3 protein is CASSRGTGGNEQFF. CDR3 DNA sequence: TGTGCCAGCAGTAGAGGGACAGGGGGTAATGAGCAGTTCTTC.